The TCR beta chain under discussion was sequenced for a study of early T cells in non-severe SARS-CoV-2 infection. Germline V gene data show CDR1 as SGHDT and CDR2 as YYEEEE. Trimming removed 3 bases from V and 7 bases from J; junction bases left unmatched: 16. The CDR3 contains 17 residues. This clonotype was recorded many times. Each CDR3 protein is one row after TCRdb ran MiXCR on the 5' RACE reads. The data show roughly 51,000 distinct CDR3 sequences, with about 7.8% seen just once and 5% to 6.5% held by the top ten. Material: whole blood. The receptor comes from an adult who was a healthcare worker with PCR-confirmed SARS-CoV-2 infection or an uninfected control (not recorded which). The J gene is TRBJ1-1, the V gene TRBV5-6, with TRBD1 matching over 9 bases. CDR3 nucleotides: TGTGCCAGCAGCTCGGGGGCATTCCGGACAGGGGAAAATGAAGCTTTCTTT. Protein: CASSSGAFRTGENEAFF.